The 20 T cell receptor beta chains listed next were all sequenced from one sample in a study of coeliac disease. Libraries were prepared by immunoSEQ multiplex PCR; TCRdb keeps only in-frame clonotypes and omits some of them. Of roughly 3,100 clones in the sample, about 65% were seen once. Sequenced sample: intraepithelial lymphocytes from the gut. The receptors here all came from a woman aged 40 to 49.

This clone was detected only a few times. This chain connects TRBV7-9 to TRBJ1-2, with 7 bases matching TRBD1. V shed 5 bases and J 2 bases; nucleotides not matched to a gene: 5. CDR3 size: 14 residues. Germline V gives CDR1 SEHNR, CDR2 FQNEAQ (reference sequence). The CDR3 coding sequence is TGTGCCAGCAGCATAGGGGGCTCCAACTATGGCTACACCTTC. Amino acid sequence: CASSIGGSNYGYTF.

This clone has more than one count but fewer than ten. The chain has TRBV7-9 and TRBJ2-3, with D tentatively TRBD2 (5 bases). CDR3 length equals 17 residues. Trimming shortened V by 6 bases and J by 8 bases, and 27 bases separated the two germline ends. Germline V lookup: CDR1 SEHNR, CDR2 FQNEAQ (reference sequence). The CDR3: CASRRLGLAPGAVTQYF. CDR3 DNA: TGTGCCAGCAGGCGTCTTGGGTTGGCGCCAGGAGCGGTTACGCAGTATTTT.

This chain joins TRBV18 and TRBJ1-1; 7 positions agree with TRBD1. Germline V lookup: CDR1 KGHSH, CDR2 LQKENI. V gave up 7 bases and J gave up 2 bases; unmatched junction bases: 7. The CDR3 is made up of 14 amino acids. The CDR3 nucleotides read TGTGCCAGCTTTTTTGGACAGGTAAACACTGAAGCTTTCTTT. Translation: CASFFGQVNTEAFF.

The CDR3 spells CASSPTGDGYTF. CDR3 DNA: TGTGCCAGCTCACCGACGGGAGATGGCTACACCTTC. V gene TRBV18 combines with J gene TRBJ1-2; no clear D. Trimming removed 3 bases at V and 6 bases at J, with 8 bases between. Germline V gives CDR1 KGHSH, CDR2 LQKENI. CDR3 size: 12 residues.

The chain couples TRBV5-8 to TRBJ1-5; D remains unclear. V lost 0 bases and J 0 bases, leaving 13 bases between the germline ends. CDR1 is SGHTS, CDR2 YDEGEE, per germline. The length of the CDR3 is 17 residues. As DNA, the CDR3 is TGTGCCAGCAGCTTGGCCGTTACGAGTTTTAGCAATCAGCCCCAGCATTTT. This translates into CASSLAVTSFSNQPQHF. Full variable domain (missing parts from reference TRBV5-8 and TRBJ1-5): EAGVTQSPTHLIKTRGQQATLRCSPISGHTSVYWYQQALGLGLQFLLWYDEGEERNRGNFPPRFSGRQFPNYSSELNVNALELEDSALYLCASSLAVTSFSNQPQHFGDGTRLSIL.

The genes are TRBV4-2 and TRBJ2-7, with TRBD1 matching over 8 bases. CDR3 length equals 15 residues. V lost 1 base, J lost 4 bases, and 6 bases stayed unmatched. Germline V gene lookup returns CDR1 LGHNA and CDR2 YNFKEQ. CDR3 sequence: CASSQGSGGMYEQYF. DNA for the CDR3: TGTGCCAGCAGCCAAGGTTCAGGGGGCATGTACGAGCAGTACTTC.

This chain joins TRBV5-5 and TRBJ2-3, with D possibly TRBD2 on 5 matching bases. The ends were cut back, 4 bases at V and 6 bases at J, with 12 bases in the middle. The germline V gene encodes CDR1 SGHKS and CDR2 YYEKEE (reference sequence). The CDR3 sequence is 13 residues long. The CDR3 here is CASSKPGGDTQYF. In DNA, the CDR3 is TGTGCCAGCAGCAAACCGGGCGGGGATACGCAGTATTTT.

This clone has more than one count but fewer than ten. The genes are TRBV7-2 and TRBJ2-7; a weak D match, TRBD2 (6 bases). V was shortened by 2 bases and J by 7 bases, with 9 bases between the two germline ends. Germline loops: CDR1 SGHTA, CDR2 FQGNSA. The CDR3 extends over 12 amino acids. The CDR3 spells CASSLIAGEQYF. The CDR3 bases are TGTGCCAGCAGCTTAATCGCGGGGGAGCAGTACTTC.

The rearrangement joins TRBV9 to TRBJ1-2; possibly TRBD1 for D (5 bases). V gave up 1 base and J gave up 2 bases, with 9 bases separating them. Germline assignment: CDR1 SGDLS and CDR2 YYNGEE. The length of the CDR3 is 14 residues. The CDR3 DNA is TGTGCCAGCAGCGTAACCTCAGGGAACTATGGCTACACCTTC. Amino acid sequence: CASSVTSGNYGYTF.

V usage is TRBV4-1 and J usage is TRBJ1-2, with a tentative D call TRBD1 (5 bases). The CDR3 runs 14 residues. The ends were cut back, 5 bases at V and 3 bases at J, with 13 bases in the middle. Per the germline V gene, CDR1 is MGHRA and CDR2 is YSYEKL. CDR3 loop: CASSLEGPYYGYTF. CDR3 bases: TGCGCCAGCAGCTTGGAGGGGCCCTACTATGGCTACACCTTC.

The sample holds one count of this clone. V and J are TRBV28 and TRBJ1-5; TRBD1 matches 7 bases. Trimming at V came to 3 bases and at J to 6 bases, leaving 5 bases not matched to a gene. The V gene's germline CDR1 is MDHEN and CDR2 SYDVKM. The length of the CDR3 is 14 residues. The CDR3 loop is CASSFTGEIQPQHF. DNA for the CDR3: TGTGCCAGCAGTTTCACAGGGGAGATTCAGCCCCAGCATTTT.

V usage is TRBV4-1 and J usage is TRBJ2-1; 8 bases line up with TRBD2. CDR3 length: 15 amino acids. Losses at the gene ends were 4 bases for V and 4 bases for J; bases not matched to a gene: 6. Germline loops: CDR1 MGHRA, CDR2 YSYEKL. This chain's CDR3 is CASSRAGVVYNEQFF. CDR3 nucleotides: TGCGCCAGCAGCCGAGCGGGAGTGGTTTACAATGAGCAGTTCTTC.

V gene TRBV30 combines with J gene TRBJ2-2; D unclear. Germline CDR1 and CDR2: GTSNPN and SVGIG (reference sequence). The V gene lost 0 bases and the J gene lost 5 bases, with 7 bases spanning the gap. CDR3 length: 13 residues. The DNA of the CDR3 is TGTGCCTGGAGTGTAATCCGGACCGGGGAGCTGTTTTTT. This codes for CAWSVIRTGELFF. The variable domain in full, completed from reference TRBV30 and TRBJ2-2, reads SQTIHQWPATLVQPVGSPLSLECTVEGTSNPNLYWYRQAAGRGLQLLFYSVGIGQISSEVPQNLSASRPQDRQFILSSKKLLLSDSGFYLCAWSVIRTGELFFGEGSRLTVL.

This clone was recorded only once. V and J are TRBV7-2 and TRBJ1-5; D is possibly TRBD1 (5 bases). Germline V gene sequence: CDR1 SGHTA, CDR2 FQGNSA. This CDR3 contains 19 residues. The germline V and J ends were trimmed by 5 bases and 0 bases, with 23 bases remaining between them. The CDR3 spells CASSLKQMTAAYSNQPQHF. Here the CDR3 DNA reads TGTGCCAGCAGCCTAAAGCAGATGACAGCCGCTTATAGCAATCAGCCCCAGCATTTT.

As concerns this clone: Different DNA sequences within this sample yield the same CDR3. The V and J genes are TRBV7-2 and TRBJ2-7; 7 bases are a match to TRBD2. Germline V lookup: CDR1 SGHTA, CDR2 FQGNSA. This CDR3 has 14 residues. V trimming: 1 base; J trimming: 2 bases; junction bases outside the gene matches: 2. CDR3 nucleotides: TGTGCCAGCAGCTTAGGTCTAGCGGCCTACGAGCAGTACTTC. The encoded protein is CASSLGLAAYEQYF.

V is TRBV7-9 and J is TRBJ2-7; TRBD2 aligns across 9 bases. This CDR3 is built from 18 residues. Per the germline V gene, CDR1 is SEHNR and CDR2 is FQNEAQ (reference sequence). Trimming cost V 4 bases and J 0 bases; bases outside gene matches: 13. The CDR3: CASSSGPGGRDSSYEQYF. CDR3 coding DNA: TGTGCCAGCAGCTCAGGACCTGGCGGGAGGGATAGCTCCTACGAGCAGTACTTC.

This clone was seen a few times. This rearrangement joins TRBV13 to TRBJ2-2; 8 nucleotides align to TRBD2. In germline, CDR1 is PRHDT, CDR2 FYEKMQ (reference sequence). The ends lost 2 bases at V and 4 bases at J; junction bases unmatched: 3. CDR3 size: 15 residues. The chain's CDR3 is CASSLNSGSTGELFF. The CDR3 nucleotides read TGTGCCAGCAGCTTAAACAGCGGGAGCACCGGGGAGCTGTTTTTT.

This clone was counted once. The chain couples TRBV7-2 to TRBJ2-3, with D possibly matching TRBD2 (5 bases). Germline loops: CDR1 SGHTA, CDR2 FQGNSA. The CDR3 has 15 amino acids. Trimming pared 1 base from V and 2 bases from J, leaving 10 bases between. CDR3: CASSLDGGFTDTQYF. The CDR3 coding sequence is TGTGCCAGCAGCTTAGATGGCGGGTTCACAGATACGCAGTATTTT.

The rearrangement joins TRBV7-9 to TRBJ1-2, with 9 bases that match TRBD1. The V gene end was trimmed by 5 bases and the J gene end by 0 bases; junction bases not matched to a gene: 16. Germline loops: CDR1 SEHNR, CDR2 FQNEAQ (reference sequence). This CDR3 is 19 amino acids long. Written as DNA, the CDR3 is TGTGCCAGCAGCCACCGGGACAGGGCGCAAGGGGGTCCTAACTATGGCTACACCTTC. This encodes CASSHRDRAQGGPNYGYTF.

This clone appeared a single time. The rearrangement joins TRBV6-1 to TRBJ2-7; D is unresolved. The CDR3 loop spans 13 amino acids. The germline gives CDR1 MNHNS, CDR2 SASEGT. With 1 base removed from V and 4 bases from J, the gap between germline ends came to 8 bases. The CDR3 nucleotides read TGTGCCAGCAGTGAAGTAATACAGTACGAGCAGTACTTC. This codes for CASSEVIQYEQYF.